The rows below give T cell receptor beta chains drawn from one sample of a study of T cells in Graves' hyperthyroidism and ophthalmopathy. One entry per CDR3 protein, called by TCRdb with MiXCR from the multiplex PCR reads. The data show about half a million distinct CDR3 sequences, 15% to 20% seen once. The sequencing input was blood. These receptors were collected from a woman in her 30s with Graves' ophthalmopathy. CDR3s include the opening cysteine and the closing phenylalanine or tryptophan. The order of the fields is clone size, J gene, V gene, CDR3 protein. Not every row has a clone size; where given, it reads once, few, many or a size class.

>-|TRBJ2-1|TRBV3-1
CASSLWTGINEQFF
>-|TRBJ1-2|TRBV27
CATFAGTGEGYTF
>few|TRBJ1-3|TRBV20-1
CSAIKTGFGNTIYF
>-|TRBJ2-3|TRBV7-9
CASSFGPEGGTDTQYF
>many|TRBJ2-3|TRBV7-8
CASSLADRVITDTQYF
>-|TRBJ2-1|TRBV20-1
CSARVAGGPDEQFF
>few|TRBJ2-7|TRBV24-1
CATSDPQREQYF
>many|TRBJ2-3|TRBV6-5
CASSQSTSPTDTQYF
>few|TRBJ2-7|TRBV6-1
CASSERAKGDYEQYF
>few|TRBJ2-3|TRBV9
CASSGSGKADTQYF
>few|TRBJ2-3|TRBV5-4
CASSPAVTNSDTQYF
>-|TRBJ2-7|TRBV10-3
CAISESVAGGYEQYF